This TCR beta chain is from a study of cytomegalovirus exposure and HLA in healthy donors. Study context: When 350 to 400 donors were genotyped, roughly 78% of them were found to fall in the Caucasian-associated ancestry cluster.

The germline gives CDR1 SEHNR, CDR2 FQNEAQ (reference sequence). The CDR3 extends over 15 amino acids. V lost 2 bases, J lost 4 bases, and 12 bases lay in between. Primers for the PCR totalled 60 Vbeta and 13 Jbeta. Clones were read by immunoSEQ multiplex PCR, and TCRdb kept only the in-frame ones, dropping some. The profile shows about 100,000 clones, around 74% of them singletons. V is TRBV7-9 and J is TRBJ1-5; D possibly corresponds to TRBD1 (5 bases). The sample taken for sequencing was PBMCs. The source is a woman in her thirties or forties in good health and CMV-seronegative. CDR3 sequence reads: CASSLLGGGNQPQHF. CDR3 DNA sequence: TGTGCCAGCAGCTTATTGGGGGGGGGTAATCAGCCCCAGCATTTT. Looking up the rest from reference TRBV7-9 and TRBJ1-5 gives the full variable domain: DTGVSQNPRHKITKRGQNVTFRCDPISEHNRLYWYRQTLGQGPEFLTYFQNEAQLEKSRLLSDRFSAERPKGSFSTLEIQRTEQGDSAMYLCASSLLGGGNQPQHFGDGTRLSIL.